This TCR beta chain was found in a study of blood T cells in healthy people across ages. V was shortened by 6 bases and J by 4 bases, with 27 bases between the two germline ends. Germline V CDR1 and CDR2: DFQATT, SNEGSKA (reference sequence). The CDR3 sequence is 17 residues long. The sample holds many counts of this clonotype. Using a J-beta primer mix together with a sample-barcoded 5' primer, a second PCR was run for about 7 to 12 cycles. TCRdb analysed the 5' RACE reads with MiXCR anew, one entry per CDR3 protein. The sample includes about a million distinct CDR3 sequences, roughly two fifths of them seen just once.

The TCR originated in a man between 18 and 35 years old in good health. Sequences were obtained from blood. The V call is TRBV20-1, the J call TRBJ1-2; perhaps TRBD1 as D (6 bases). CDR3 in amino acids: CSARDLPLRGTIYGYTF. The CDR3 DNA sequence: TGCAGTGCCCGAGATTTACCTTTGAGGGGGACAATCTATGGCTACACCTTC.